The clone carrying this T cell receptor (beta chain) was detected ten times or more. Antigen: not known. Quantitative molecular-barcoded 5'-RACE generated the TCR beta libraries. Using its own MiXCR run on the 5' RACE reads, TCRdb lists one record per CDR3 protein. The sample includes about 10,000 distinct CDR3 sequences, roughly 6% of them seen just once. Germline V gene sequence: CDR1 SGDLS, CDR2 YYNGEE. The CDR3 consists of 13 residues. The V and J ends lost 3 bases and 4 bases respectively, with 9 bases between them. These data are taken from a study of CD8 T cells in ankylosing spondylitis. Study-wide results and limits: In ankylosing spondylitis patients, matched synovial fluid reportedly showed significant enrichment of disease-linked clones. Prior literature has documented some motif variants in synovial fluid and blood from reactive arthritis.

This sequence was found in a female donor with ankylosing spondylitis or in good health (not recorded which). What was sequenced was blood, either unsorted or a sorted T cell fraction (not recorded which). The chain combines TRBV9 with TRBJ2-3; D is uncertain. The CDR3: CASSAGGADTQYF. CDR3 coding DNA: TGTGCCAGCAGCGCGGGTGGGGCAGATACGCAGTATTTT.